The sequence of this T cell receptor beta chain was determined in a study of Ad26.COV2.S vaccination and SARS-CoV-2 variants (dated by TCRdb to the early 2020s). Context from the whole study: Vaccine-arm donors came from COV1001, a multicentre, randomized, double-blind, placebo-controlled phase I-IIa trial of Ad26.COV2.S in healthy adults. Dosing of Ad26.COV2.S was intramuscular, at either 5x10^10 or 1x10^11 viral particles, delivered as one shot or as two shots spaced 56 days apart. Blinding of investigators to trial group allocation was maintained during experiments and outcome assessment. Sequencing of the TCRbeta repertoire served to evaluate the specificity and breadth of SARS-CoV-2-reactive T cell receptors following Ad26.COV2.S vaccination. Trial participants were randomized into five groups of five: low-dose or high-dose Ad26.COV2.S given once or twice, or placebo on both occasions. The TCR-sequenced set comprised around 30 samples: some 20 Ad26.COV2.S vaccine recipients, 5 placebo recipients and 8 SARS-CoV-2 convalescent individuals. Summary of the overall study and its limitations: It was noted by the authors that total T cell responses may have been underestimated by the TCR breadth and depth analyses. Vaccine and placebo recipients had similar non-spike TCR breadth, a finding consistent with the vaccine containing only spike. Comparing responses between vaccine doses or regimens was not something the study was powered to do. Substantial breadth of spike-specific CD8+ and CD4+ T cell responses was reported after vaccination. Spike-specific TCR breadth was higher in Ad26.COV2.S recipients than in placebo recipients (P = 0.0014).

This clone was seen a few times. Its antigen remains unidentified. Within one base of it there is no much larger clone, and no base qualities were kept. The treatment or condition label on this specimen signifies: some 19 received Ad26.COV2.S at low or high dose, single or two shots; five or six received placebo; per-sample allocation not given. Repertoires of vaccine and placebo recipients were sequenced from samples collected on day 63 after the first injection. Between 29 July and 7 August 2020, Cohort 1b enrolled some 25 adults aged 18-55 years at one site in Boston, USA. As a vaccine, Ad26.COV2.S was a replication-incompetent adenovirus type 26 vector that expressed a prefusion-stabilized SARS-CoV-2 spike protein derived from the original Wuhan strain. The immunoSEQ Assay was the method used to sequence TCRbeta CDR3 regions. After extraction, genomic DNA underwent amplification by bias-controlled multiplex PCR, followed by high-throughput sequencing. The published analysis was carried out like this. Collapsing and filtering of sequences were performed to quantify the absolute abundance of each unique TCRbeta CDR3 region. T cell fraction was estimated by normalizing TCRbeta template counts to usable DNA, which was measured by amplifying reference genes present in all nucleated cells. Repertoire TCRs were annotated as SARS-CoV-2-specific when V gene, CDR3 amino acid sequence and J gene were exactly matched to a known reactive TCR set. The reference SARS-CoV-2 TCR set was obtained from MIRA and was filtered for enrichment in COVID-19-positive ImmuneCODE repertoires, whereby public or cross-reactive TCRs were removed. Based on the MIRA antigens, annotated TCRs were further analysed at the level of specific ORF or position within ORF. Breadth was defined as the number of annotated unique rearrangements divided by the total number of unique productive rearrangements, and depth was defined as the summed frequency of the annotated unique rearrangements. Group comparisons of TCR breadth used two-sided Wilcoxon rank-sum tests. In its TCRdb copy, this immuneACCESS table keeps in-frame sequences only and misses some clones. Where compared with another copy, unresolved V genes explain less than half of these, and the others have no known cause. The V and J calls and the clone size are those of that table, but D and trimming were determined from the DNA. The sample table records about 330,000 clones; 85% to 90% of these occur just once. Approximately 5.8% of the sample rests with the top ten.

The sample in question was peripheral blood, obtained in a trial of Ad26.COV2.S vaccine versus placebo. The receptor was derived from a person aged 18-60 years who received the Ad26.COV2.S COVID-19 vaccine or a placebo.

The DNA reads TGTGCCAGCAGCTCCCAAACAGGGGCCTTGGGCTACACCTTC. This sequence encodes CASSSQTGALGYTF. The chain is assembled from TRBV7-2 and TRBJ1-2, with 7 junctional bases fitting TRBD1. Taken from the germline V gene, the CDR1 and CDR2 loops are SGHTA and FQGNSA. The CDR3 starts with the cysteine, ends with the phenylalanine, and has 14 residues. CDR3 DNA only is kept here, 42 bases in frame from base 1. Trimming removed 4 bases from V and 8 bases from J; the gene matches leave 10 bases unexplained.